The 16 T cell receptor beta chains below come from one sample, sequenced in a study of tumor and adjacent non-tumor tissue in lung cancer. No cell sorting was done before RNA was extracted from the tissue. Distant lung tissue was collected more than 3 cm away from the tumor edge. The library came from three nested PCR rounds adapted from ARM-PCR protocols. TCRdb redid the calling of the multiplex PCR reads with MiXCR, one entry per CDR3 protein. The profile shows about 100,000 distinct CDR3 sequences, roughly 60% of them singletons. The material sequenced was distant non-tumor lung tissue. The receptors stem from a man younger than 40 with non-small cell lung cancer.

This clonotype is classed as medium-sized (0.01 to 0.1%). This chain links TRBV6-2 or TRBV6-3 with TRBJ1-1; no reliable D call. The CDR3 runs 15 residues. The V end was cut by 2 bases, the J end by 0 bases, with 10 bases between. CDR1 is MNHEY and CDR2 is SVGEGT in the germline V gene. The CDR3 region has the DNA TGTGCCAGCAGTTACGGTGGCCACATGAACACTGAAGCTTTCTTT. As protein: CASSYGGHMNTEAFF.

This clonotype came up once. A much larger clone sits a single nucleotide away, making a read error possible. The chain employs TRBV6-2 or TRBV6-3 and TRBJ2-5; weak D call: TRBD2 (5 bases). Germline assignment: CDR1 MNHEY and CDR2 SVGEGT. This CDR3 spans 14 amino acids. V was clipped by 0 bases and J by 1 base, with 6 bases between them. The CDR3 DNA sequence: TGTGCCAGCAGTTACTCGCGGGTCCAAGAGACCCAGTACTTC. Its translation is CASSYSRVQETQYF.

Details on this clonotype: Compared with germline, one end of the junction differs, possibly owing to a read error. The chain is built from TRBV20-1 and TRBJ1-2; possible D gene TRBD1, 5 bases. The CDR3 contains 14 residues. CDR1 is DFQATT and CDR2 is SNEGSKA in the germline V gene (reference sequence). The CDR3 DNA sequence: TGCAATGCTATTACCACACAGGAGATCTATGGCTACACCTTC. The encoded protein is CNAITTQEIYGYTF.

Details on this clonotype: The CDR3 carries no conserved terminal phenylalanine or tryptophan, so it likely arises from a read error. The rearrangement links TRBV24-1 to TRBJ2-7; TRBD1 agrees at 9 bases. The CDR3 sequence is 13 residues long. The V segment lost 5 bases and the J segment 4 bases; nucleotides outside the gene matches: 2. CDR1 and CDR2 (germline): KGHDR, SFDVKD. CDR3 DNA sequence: TGTGCCACCAGTGCCGGGACAGGGTACGAGCAGTACATC. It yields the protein CATSAGTGYEQYI.

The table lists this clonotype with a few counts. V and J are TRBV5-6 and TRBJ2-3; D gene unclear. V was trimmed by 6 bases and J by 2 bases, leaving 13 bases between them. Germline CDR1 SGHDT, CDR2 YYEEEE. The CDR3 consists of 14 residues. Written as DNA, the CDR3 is TGTGCCAGCAACTACTTAGGGAACACAGATACGCAGTATTTT. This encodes CASNYLGNTDTQYF.

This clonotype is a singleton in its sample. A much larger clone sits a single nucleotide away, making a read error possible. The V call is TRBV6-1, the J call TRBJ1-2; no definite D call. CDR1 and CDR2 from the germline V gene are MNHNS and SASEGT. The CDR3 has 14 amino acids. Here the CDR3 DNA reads TGTGCCAGCATTGAAACGCTGTCGGCTGCCGGCTACACCTTC. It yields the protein CASIETLSAAGYTF.

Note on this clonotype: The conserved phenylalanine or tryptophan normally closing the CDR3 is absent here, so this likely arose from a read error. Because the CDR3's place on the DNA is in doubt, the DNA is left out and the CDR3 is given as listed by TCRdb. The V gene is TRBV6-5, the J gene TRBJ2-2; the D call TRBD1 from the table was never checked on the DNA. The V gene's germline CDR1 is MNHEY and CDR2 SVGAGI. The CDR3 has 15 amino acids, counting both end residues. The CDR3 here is CDSSAWDSRSGEPFL.

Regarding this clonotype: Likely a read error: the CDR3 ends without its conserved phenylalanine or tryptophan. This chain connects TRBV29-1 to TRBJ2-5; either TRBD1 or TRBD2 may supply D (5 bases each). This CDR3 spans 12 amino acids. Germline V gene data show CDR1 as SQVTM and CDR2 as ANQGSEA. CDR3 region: CSFWDGQEIQYL. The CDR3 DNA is TGCAGCTTCTGGGACGGCCAAGAGATCCAGTACCTC.

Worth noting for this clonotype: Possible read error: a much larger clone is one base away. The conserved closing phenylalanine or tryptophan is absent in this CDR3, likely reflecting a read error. CDR3 in DNA: TGTGCCTGGACTACCAACCATGATGGCTACACCCTC. Translated: CAWTTNHDGYTL. The rearrangement uses TRBV30 and TRBJ1-2; D not resolved. Germline CDR1 reads GTSNPN; CDR2 reads SVGIG (reference sequence). Trimming took 4 bases from V and 6 from J, leaving 12 bases between them. The CDR3 extends over 12 amino acids.

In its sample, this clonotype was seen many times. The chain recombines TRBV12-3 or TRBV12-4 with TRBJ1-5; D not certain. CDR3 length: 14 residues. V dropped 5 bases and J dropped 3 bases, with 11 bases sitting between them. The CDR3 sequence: CASSPGLYNQPQHF. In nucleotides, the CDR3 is TGTGCCAGCAGTCCAGGACTTTACAATCAGCCCCAGCATTTT.

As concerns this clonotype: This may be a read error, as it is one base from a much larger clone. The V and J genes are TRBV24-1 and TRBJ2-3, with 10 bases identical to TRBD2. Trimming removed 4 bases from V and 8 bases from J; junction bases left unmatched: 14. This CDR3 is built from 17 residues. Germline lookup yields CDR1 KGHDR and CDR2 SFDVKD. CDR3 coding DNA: TGTGCCACCAGTGACTACAGTAGCGGGAGGAGGTCAGGTACGCAGTATTTT. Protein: CATSDYSSGRRSGTQYF.

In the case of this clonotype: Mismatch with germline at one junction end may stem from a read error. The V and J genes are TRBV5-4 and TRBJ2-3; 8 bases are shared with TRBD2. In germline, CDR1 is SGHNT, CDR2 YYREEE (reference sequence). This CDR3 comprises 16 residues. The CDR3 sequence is CASNLAGGARKDTQYF. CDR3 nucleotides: TGTGCCAGCAACTTGGCGGGGGGCGCAAGAAAAGATACGCAGTATTTT.

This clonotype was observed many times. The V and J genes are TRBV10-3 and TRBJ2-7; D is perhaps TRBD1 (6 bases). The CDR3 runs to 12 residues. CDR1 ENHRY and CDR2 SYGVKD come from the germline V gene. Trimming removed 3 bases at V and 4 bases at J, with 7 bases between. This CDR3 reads CAISDTGYEQYF. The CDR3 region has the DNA TGTGCCATCAGTGACACAGGGTACGAGCAGTACTTC.

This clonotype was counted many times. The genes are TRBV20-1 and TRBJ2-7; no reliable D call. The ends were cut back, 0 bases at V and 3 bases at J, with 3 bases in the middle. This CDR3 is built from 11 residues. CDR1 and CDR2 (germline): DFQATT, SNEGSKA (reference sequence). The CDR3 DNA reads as TGCAGTGCTAGAGATCTCTACGAGCAGTACTTC. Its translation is CSARDLYEQYF.

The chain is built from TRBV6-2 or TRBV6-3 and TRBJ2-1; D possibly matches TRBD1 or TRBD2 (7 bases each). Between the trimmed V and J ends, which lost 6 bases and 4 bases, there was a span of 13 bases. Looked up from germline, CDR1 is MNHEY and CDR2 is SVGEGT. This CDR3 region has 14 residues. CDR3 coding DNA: TGTGCCAGCAGCTCAGGGGGGGGGTACAATGAGCAGTTCTTC. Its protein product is CASSSGGGYNEQFF.

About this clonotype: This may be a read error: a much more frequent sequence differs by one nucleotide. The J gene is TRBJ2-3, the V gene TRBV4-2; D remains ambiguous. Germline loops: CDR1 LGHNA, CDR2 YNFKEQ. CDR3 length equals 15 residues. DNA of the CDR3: TGTGCCAACAGCCAAGATTTCGTGAACACAGATACGCAGTATTTT. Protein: CANSQDFVNTDTQYF.